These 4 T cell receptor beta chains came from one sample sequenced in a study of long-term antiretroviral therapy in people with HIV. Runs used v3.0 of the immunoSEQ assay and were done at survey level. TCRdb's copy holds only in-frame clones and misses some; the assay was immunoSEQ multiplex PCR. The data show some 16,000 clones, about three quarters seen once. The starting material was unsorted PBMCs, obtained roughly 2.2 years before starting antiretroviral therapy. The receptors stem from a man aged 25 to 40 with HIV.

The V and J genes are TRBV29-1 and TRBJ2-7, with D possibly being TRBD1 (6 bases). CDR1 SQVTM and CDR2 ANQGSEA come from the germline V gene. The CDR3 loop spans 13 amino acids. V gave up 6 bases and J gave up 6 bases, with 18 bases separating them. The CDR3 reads CSVSGQGSSEQYF. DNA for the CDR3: TGCAGCGTCTCGGGACAAGGAAGTTCCGAGCAGTACTTC.

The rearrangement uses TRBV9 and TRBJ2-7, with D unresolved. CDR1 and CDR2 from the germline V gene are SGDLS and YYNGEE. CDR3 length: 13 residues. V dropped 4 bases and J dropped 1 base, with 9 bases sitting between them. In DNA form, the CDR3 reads TGTGCCAGCAGCCCTCCTGGGTCCTACGAGCAGTACTTC. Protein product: CASSPPGSYEQYF.

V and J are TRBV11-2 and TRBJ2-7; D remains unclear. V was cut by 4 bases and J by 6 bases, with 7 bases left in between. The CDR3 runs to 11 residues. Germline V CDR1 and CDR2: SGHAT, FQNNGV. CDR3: CASSSHGEQYF. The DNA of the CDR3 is TGTGCCAGCAGCTCCCACGGCGAGCAGTACTTC. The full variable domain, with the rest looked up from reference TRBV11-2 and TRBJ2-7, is EAGVAQSPRYKIIEKRQSVAFWCNPISGHATLYWYQQILGQGPKLLIQFQNNGVVDDSQLPKDRFSAERLKGVDSTLKIQPAKLEDSAVYLCASSSHGEQYFGPGTRLTVT.

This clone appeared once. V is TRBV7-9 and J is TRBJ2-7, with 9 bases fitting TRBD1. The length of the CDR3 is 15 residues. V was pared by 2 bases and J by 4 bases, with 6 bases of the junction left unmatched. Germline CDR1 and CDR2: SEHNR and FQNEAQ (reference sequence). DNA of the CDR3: TGTGCCAGCAGCTTAACGGGACAGGGTGAATACGAGCAGTACTTC. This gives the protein CASSLTGQGEYEQYF.